This TCR beta chain came from a study of early stage breast cancer tumors. Study-level information: Most invasive tumors, twelve of 16, were ER+/PR+/HER2-. Study results and limitations: Tumors had 2 to 3-fold higher T cell density and higher clonality than adjacent normal breast tissue.

Germline V lookup: CDR1 LNHDA, CDR2 SQIVND (reference sequence). The CDR3 runs to 16 residues. After removal of 4 bases from V and 0 bases from J, the junction contained 7 bases not matched to a gene. The table lists this clone with a few counts. Its antigen is unidentified. The data were produced by immunoSEQ multiplex PCR, yet TCRdb's version contains in-frame clones alone and is incomplete. The sample lists about 50,000 clones; around 83% were seen once. J is TRBJ2-3 and V is TRBV19; TRBD2 matches at 7 bases. This TCR was sampled from a person between 45 and 65 years old with breast cancer. Sequencing used blood. CDR3 nucleotide sequence: TGTGCCAGTAGTAAAAGAGCGGGGCCAAGCACAGATACGCAGTATTTT. Encoded protein: CASSKRAGPSTDTQYF.